These 12 T cell receptor beta chains were sequenced from one sample in a study of shared clonotypes between healthy human individuals. Profiling relied on immunoSEQ multiplex PCR, and the TCRdb table lists in-frame clones only, not all of them. In the table there are a few million clones, approximately 90% of which are singletons. The sequenced sample was naive CD4+ T cells sorted from blood. Subset specified: CD45RA+ positively selected. Every receptor here comes from a man between 18 and 29 years old in good health.

This clone was found once. The V and J genes are TRBV5-6 and TRBJ2-5; either TRBD1 or TRBD2 may supply D (5 bases each). This CDR3 spans 16 amino acids. Germline loops: CDR1 SGHDT, CDR2 YYEEEE. V lost 0 bases to trimming and J lost 4 bases, with 16 bases between them. The CDR3 nucleotides read TGTGCCAGCAGCTTGGATAACCTCGCAGGGAGAGAGACCCAGTACTTC. Translation gives CASSLDNLAGRETQYF.

This rearrangement joins TRBV19 to TRBJ1-4; D might be TRBD1 (5 bases). Per the germline V gene, CDR1 is LNHDA and CDR2 is SQIVND (reference sequence). The CDR3 is 15 residues long. Between the trimmed V and J ends, which lost 8 bases and 8 bases, there was a span of 21 bases. CDR3 region: CASRPGGQEGEKLFF. The CDR3 DNA reads TGTGCCAGTCGTCCCGGGGGTCAGGAGGGGGAAAAACTGTTTTTT.

The sample holds a few counts of this clone. The chain recombines TRBV21-1 with TRBJ2-7; the table's D call, TRBD1, has no DNA check behind it. TRBV21-1 is a known pseudogene. CDR3 length: 14 amino acids. The chain's CDR3 is CASSKAGQAYEQYF. DNA for the CDR3: TGTGCCAGCAGCAAAGCCGGACAGGCCTACGAGCAGTACTTC.

As for this clone: One end of the junction varies from germline; a read error may be responsible. The same CDR3 is also encoded by other DNA sequences in this sample. V and J are TRBV6-7 and TRBJ1-3; no reliable D call. TRBV6-7 is given ORF status, its function remaining uncertain. The CDR3 spans 13 residues. Here the CDR3 reads CASSYGSGNTIYF. The CDR3 DNA is TGTGCCAGTAGTTACGGGTCCGGAAACACCATATATTTT.

This chain connects TRBV4-3 to TRBJ1-1; tentative D call: TRBD1 (5 bases). V lost 4 bases and J lost 4, with 16 bases in between. The germline gives CDR1 LGHNA, CDR2 YSLEER. The CDR3 has 15 amino acids. CDR3 DNA: TGCGCCAGCAGCCTGACGACGGGGCGTGGCACTGAAGCTTTCTTT. Translating it yields CASSLTTGRGTEAFF.

J is TRBJ1-6 and V is TRBV30; no clear D gene. The CDR3 spans 14 residues. V was shortened by 2 bases and J by 6 bases, with 11 bases between the two germline ends. CDR1 GTSNPN and CDR2 SVGIG come from the germline V gene (reference sequence). CDR3 sequence reads: CAWSSRTLNSPLHF. CDR3 DNA sequence: TGTGCCTGGAGTTCCCGGACCCTTAATTCACCCCTCCACTTT.

The V call is TRBV2, the J call TRBJ2-2; D possibly corresponds to TRBD2 (7 bases). Germline V gene lookup returns CDR1 SNHLY and CDR2 FYNNEI. Deletions cut 4 bases from V and 3 bases from J, with 12 bases between. The CDR3 spans 15 residues. CDR3 nucleotides: TGTGCCAGCAGTGTTCGGGGGGCGGACACCGGGGAGCTGTTTTTT. This sequence encodes CASSVRGADTGELFF.

The chain is built from TRBV7-9 and TRBJ2-1, with D unresolved. Per the germline V gene, CDR1 is SEHNR and CDR2 is FQNEAQ (reference sequence). Trimming stripped 4 bases from V and 0 bases from J, with 16 bases between. This CDR3 has 17 amino acids. The CDR3 sequence is CASSYGGVPSSYNEQFF. CDR3 DNA: TGTGCCAGCAGCTACGGTGGGGTCCCCAGCTCCTACAATGAGCAGTTCTTC.

In regard to this clone: The sample contains more than one DNA sequence encoding this CDR3. CDR3 amino acids: CASSLVDNEQFF. In DNA form, the CDR3 reads TGTGCCAGCAGCTTAGTGGACAATGAGCAGTTCTTC. The rearrangement joins TRBV7-9 to TRBJ2-1; D is undetermined. The germline V gene has CDR1 SEHNR and CDR2 FQNEAQ (reference sequence). Trimming shortened V by 1 base and J by 5 bases, and 3 bases separated the two germline ends. The CDR3 sequence is 12 residues long.

The V call is TRBV5-4, the J call TRBJ2-5, with D possibly TRBD2 on 6 matching bases. CDR3 length: 14 amino acids. Germline V gene data show CDR1 as SGHNT and CDR2 as YYREEE (reference sequence). Deletions cut 5 bases from V and 10 bases from J, with 21 bases between. CDR3 nucleotide sequence: TGTGCCAGCAGTGGACCGGGACTCCCCGAGGGCCAGTACTTC. Translating it yields CASSGPGLPEGQYF. Drawing the rest from reference TRBV5-4 and TRBJ2-5, the complete variable domain is ETGVTQSPTHLIKTRGQQVTLRCSSQSGHNTVSWYQQALGQGPQFIFQYYREEENGRGNFPPRFSGLQFPNYSSELNVNALELDDSALYLCASSGPGLPEGQYFGPGTRLLVL.

Note on this clone: This same CDR3 is encoded by further DNA sequences in the sample. This sequence joins TRBV27 and TRBJ2-7, with 9 bases identical to TRBD1. The V gene's germline CDR1 is MNHEY and CDR2 SMNVEV (reference sequence). Trimming removed 5 bases from V and 2 bases from J; junction bases left unmatched: 7. This CDR3 spans 15 amino acids. CDR3 in DNA: TGTGCCAGCAGTCCGAAACAGGGGGCCCCCTACGAGCAGTACTTC. Translated, it gives CASSPKQGAPYEQYF.

This clone was counted a single time. V gene TRBV5-1 combines with J gene TRBJ2-3; 13 positions agree with TRBD2. With V trimmed by 0 bases and J by 3 bases, 13 bases remained unmatched. The CDR3 loop spans 20 amino acids. Germline V gene lookup returns CDR1 SGHRS and CDR2 YFSETQ. For the CDR3, the DNA is TGCGCCAGCAGCTTGGCCTCAACTAGCGGGAGGGTTGAGAGGACAGATACGCAGTATTTT. Amino acids: CASSLASTSGRVERTDTQYF. Full variable domain (missing parts from reference TRBV5-1 and TRBJ2-3): KAGVTQTPRYLIKTRGQQVTLSCSPISGHRSVSWYQQTPGQGLQFLFEYFSETQRNKGNFPGRFSGRQFSNSRSEMNVSTLELGDSALYLCASSLASTSGRVERTDTQYFGPGTRLTVL.